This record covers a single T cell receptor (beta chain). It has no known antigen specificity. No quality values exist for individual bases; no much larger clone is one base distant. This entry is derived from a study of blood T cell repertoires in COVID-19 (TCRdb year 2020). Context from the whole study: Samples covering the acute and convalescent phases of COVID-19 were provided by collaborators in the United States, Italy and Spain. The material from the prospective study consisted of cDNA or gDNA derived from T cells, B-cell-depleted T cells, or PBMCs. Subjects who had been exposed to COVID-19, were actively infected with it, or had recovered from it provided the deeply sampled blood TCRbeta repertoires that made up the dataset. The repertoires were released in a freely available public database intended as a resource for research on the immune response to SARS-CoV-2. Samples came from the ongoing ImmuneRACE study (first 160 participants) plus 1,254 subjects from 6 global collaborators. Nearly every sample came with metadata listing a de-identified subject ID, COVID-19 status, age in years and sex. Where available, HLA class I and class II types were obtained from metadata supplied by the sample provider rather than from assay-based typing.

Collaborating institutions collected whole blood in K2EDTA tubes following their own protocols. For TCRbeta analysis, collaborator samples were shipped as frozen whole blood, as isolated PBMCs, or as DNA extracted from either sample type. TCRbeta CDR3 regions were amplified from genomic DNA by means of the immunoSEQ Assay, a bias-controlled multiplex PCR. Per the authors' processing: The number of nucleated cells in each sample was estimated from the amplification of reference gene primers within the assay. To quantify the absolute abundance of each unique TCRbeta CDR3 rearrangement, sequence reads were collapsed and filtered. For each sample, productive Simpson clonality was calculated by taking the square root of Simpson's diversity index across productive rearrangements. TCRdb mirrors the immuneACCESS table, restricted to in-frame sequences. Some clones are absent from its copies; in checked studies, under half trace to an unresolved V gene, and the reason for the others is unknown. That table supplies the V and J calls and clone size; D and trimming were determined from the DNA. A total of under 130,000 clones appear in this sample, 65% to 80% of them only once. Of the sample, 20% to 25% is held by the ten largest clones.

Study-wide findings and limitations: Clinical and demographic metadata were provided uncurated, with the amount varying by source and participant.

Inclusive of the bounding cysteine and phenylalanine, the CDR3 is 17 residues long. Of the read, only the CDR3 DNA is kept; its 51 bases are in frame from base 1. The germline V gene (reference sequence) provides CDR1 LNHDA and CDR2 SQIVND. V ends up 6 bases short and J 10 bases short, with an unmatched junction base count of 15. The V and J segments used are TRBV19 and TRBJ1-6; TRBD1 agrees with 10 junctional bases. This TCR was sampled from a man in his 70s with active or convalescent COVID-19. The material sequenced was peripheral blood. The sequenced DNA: TGTGCCAGTAGCCAAGATCCCCCCGGGACAGGGGACTCACCCCTCCACTTT. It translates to CASSQDPPGTGDSPLHF.